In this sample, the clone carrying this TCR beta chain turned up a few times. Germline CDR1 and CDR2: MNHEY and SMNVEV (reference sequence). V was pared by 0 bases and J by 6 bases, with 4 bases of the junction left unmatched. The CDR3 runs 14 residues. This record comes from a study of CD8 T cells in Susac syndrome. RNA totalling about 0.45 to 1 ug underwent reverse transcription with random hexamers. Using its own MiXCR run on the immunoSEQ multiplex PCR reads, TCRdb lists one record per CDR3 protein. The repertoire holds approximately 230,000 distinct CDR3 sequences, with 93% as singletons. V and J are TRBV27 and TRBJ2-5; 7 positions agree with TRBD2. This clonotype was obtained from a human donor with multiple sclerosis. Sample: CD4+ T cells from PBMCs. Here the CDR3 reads CASSLSTSLQTQYF. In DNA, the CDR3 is TGTGCCAGCAGTTTATCGACTAGCCTACAGACCCAGTACTTC.